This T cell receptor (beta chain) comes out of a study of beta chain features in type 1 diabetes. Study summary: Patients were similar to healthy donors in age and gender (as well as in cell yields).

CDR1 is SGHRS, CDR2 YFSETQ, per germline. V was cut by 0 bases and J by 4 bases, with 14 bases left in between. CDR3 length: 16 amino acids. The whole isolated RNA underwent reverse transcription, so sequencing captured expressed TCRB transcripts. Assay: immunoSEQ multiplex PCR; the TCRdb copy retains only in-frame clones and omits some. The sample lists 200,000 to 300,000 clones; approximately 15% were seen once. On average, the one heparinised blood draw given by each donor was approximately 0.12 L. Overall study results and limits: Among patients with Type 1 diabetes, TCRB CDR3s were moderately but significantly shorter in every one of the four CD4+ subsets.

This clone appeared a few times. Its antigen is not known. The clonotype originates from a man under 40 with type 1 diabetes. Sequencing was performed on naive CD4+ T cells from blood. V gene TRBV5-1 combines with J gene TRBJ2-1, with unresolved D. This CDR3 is CASSLVTGAGYNEQFF. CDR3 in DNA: TGCGCCAGCAGCTTGGTTACCGGAGCTGGTTACAATGAGCAGTTCTTC.